A selection of T cell receptor beta chains follows, all from one sample in a study of T cell responses to AZD1222 COVID-19 vaccine. Produced via immunoSEQ multiplex PCR; TCRdb's table is partial and in-frame only. The sample lists more than 65,000 clones, 60% to 80% occurring once. The sample here was peripheral blood, taken on day 0 of AZD1222 vaccination. These receptors all stem from an adult in good health. The CDR3 runs from the conserved cysteine through the conserved F or W. D genes are given only for firm matches. Clone size is given for some rows only: seen once, a few or many times, or a class if the clone is expanded.

v_call	cdr3_length	d_call	j_call	clone_size	cdr3_aa	cdr3_nt
TRBV6-1	15	TRBD1	TRBJ1-5	NA	CASSERTGRNQPQHF	TGTGCCAGCAGTGAGAGGACAGGGCGCAATCAGCCCCAGCATTTT
TRBV2	15	TRBD2	TRBJ2-1	NA	CASSARTSGYNEQFF	TGTGCCAGCAGTGCTAGGACTAGCGGTTACAATGAGCAGTTCTTC
TRBV7-9	15	NA	TRBJ2-5	NA	CASSFSGGGGETQYF	TGTGCCAGCAGCTTTTCAGGGGGAGGCGGAGAGACCCAGTACTTC
TRBV2	13	NA	TRBJ1-5	NA	CASRGDSNQPQHF	TGTGCCAGCAGAGGGGACAGCAATCAGCCCCAGCATTTT
TRBV5-1	12	NA	TRBJ1-1	NA	CASSFFGAEAFF	TGCGCCAGCAGCTTCTTCGGGGCTGAAGCTTTCTTT
TRBV29-1	14	NA	TRBJ1-4	NA	CSVEDPETREKLFF	TGCAGCGTTGAAGACCCAGAGACCCGGGAAAAACTGTTTTTT
TRBV7-7	16	TRBD2	TRBJ2-5	NA	CASSQGGAGGPETQYF	TGTGCTAGCAGCCAAGGGGGCGCGGGAGGGCCGGAGACCCAGTACTTC
TRBV28	16	NA	TRBJ1-1	NA	CASSLGLGVGNTEAFF	TGTGCCAGCAGTTTAGGCTTGGGGGTTGGGAACACTGAAGCTTTCTTT
TRBV12-5	15	NA	TRBJ2-1	NA	CASGLGGRLGNEQFF	TGTGCTAGTGGTTTGGGTGGGAGGTTGGGCAATGAGCAGTTCTTC
TRBV19	15	NA	TRBJ2-7	NA	CASSIDNQGFYEQYF	TGTGCCAGTAGTATAGATAACCAAGGGTTCTACGAGCAGTACTTC
TRBV18	11	NA	TRBJ2-3	NA	CASSPADTQYF	TGTGCCAGCTCACCAGCGGATACGCAGTATTTT
TRBV20-1	11	NA	TRBJ2-5	NA	CSARNQETQYF	TGCAGTGCCCGGAACCAAGAGACCCAGTACTTC
TRBV5-4	13	NA	TRBJ2-7	NA	CASSDKPLYEQYF	TGTGCCAGCAGCGACAAACCCCTCTACGAGCAGTACTTC
TRBV3-1/TRBV3-2	16	TRBD2	TRBJ2-3	few	CASSQDRLAGTDTQYF	TGTGCCAGCAGCCAAGATAGGCTAGCGGGTACAGATACGCAGTATTTT
TRBV27	14	NA	TRBJ2-2	few	CASSFGWNTGELFF	TGTGCCAGCAGTTTTGGGTGGAACACCGGGGAGCTGTTTTTT
TRBV7-8	15	TRBD2	TRBJ2-1	NA	CASSSSGRSYNEQFF	TGTGCCAGCAGCTCTAGCGGGAGGTCCTACAATGAGCAGTTCTTC
TRBV5-5	14	NA	TRBJ1-5	NA	CASSLVVHDQPQHF	TGTGCCAGCAGCTTGGTTGTGCACGATCAGCCCCAGCATTTT
TRBV7-2	15	TRBD1	TRBJ2-1	NA	CASSPQGAVNNEQFF	TGTGCCAGCAGCCCGCAGGGGGCGGTAAATAATGAGCAGTTCTTC
TRBV5-5	14	NA	TRBJ2-7	NA	CASSLGQYLYEQYF	TGTGCCAGCAGCTTGGGACAGTATCTCTACGAGCAGTACTTC
TRBV28	16	TRBD2	TRBJ2-1	NA	CASSGGLAGEYNEQFF	TGTGCCAGCAGTGGGGGACTAGCGGGAGAGTACAATGAGCAGTTCTTC
TRBV24-1	14	TRBD2	TRBJ2-1	once	CATSRTSGRAEQFF	TGTGCCACCAGTCGGACTAGCGGGAGGGCTGAGCAGTTCTTC
TRBV27	17	TRBD1	TRBJ2-6	NA	CASSPRQGRTGANVLTF	TGTGCCAGCAGTCCCCGACAGGGACGAACTGGGGCCAACGTCCTGACTTTC
TRBV6-4	17	TRBD2	TRBJ2-3	NA	CARGTSGREGFTDTQYF	TGTGCCAGAGGGACTAGCGGGAGGGAGGGGTTTACAGATACGCAGTATTTT
TRBV11-3	15	TRBD1	TRBJ2-7	NA	CASSWAGTDPSEQYF	TGTGCCAGCAGTTGGGCCGGGACAGATCCCTCCGAGCAGTACTTC
TRBV5-8	15	TRBD2	TRBJ2-1	NA	CASSLRGSNYNEQFF	TGTGCCAGCAGCTTGCGCGGGAGCAACTACAATGAGCAGTTCTTC
TRBV15	13	NA	TRBJ2-7	NA	CATSRALASEQYF	TGTGCCACCAGCAGAGCCCTAGCAAGCGAGCAGTACTTC
TRBV5-1	12	NA	TRBJ1-2	NA	CASSFSGTGYTF	TGCGCCAGCAGCTTTTCGGGGACCGGCTACACCTTC
TRBV28	13	NA	TRBJ1-2	NA	CASSYLAAGGYTF	TGTGCCAGCAGTTACCTTGCTGCGGGCGGCTACACCTTC
TRBV6-5	14	NA	TRBJ1-1	few	CASSPLRENTEAFF	TGTGCCAGCAGTCCCCTCAGGGAGAACACTGAAGCTTTCTTT
TRBV5-4	14	NA	TRBJ2-5	NA	CASSLDTSSETQYF	TGTGCCAGCAGCTTGGACACTAGCTCAGAGACCCAGTACTTC
TRBV5-1	15	NA	TRBJ1-4	once	CASSLEGTTGEKLFF	TGCGCCAGCAGCTTGGAGGGGACTACGGGTGAAAAACTGTTTTTT
TRBV7-9	15	NA	TRBJ2-1	few	CASSLGSGLHNEQFF	TGTGCCAGCAGCTTAGGGTCGGGACTCCACAATGAGCAGTTCTTC
TRBV28	15	TRBD2	TRBJ2-5	NA	CASSRTSGRGETQYF	TGTGCCAGCAGCAGAACTAGCGGGAGGGGGGAGACCCAGTACTTC
TRBV19	15	NA	TRBJ2-2	NA	CASSVGLPNTGELFF	TGTGCCAGTTCGGTGGGACTTCCGAACACCGGGGAGCTGTTTTTT
TRBV25-1	15	NA	TRBJ2-7	NA	CASSSGATRIYEQYF	TGTGCCAGCAGCTCAGGGGCCACCAGAATCTACGAGCAGTACTTC
TRBV27	17	TRBD2	TRBJ2-5	NA	CASSPPGGLAGQETQYF	TGTGCCAGCAGTCCACCGGGGGGACTAGCGGGCCAAGAGACCCAGTACTTC
TRBV6-6	12	NA	TRBJ2-7	NA	CASSSLAYEQYF	TGTGCCAGCAGTTCGCTAGCCTACGAGCAGTACTTC
TRBV27	14	NA	TRBJ2-7	NA	CASRRTVTSYEQYF	TGTGCCAGTCGTCGGACAGTTACCTCCTACGAGCAGTACTTC
TRBV5-1	15	NA	TRBJ1-1	once	CASSATGLPDTEAFF	TGCGCCAGCAGCGCCACAGGGCTTCCGGACACTGAAGCTTTCTTT